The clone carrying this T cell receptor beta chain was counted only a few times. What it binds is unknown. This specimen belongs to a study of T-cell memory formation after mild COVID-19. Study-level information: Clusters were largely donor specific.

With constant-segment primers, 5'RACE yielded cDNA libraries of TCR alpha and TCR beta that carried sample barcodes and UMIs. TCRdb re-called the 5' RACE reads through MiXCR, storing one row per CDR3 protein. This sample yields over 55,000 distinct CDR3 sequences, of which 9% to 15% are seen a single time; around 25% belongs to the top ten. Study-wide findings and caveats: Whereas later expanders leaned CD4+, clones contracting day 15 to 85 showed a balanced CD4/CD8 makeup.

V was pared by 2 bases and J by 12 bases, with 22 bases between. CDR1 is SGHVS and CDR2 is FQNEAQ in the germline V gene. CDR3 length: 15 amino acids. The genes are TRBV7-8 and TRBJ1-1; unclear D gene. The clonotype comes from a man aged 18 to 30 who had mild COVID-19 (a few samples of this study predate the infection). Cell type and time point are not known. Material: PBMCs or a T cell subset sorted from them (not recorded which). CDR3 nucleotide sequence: TGTGCCAGCAGCTTAAATGCGAGAGGACTGGGCCTAACTTTCTTT. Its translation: CASSLNARGLGLTFF.